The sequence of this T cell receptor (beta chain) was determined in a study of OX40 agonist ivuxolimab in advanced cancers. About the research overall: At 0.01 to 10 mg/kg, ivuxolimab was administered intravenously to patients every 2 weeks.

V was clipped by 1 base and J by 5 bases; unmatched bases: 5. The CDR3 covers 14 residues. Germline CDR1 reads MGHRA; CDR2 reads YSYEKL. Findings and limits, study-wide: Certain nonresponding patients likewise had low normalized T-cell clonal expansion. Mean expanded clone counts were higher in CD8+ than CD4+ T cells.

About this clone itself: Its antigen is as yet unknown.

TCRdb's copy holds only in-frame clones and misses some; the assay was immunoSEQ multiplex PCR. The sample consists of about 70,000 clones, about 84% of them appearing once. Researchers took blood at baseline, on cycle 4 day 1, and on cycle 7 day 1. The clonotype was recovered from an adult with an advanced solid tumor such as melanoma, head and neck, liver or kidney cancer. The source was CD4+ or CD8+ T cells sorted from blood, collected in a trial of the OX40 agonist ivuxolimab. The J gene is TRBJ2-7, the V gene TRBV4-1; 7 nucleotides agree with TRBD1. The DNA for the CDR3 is TGCGCCAGCAGCCAAGGGGGGACAGTCGACGAGCAGTACTTC. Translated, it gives CASSQGGTVDEQYF.